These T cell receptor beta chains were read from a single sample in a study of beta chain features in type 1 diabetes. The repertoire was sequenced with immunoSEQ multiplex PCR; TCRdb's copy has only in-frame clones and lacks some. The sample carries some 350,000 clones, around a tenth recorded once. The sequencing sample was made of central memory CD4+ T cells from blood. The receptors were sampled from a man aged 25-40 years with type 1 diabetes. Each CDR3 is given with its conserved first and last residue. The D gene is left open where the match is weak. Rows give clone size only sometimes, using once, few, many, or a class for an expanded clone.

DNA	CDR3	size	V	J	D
TGTGCCAGCAGTCCCGGGACTAACTATGGCTACACCTTC	CASSPGTNYGYTF	few	TRBV6-6	TRBJ1-2	.
TGTGCCAGCAGCTTGGGTGGGACATTCAAGAATGAGCAGTTCTTC	CASSLGGTFKNEQFF	few	TRBV5-8	TRBJ2-1	.
TGTGCCAGCAGCTTAAGATGGGATACGCAGTATTTT	CASSLRWDTQYF	.	TRBV11-3	TRBJ2-3	.
TGTGCCAGCAGTACGTACCGGGGAGGGCGGACCTACGAGCAGTACTTC	CASSTYRGGRTYEQYF	few	TRBV28	TRBJ2-7	TRBD2
TGTGCCATCAGTGAGTCGCCTAGCGGGATCTACGAGCAGTACTTC	CAISESPSGIYEQYF	.	TRBV6-6	TRBJ2-7	TRBD2
TGTGCCTCGTCCCTTTTTTACGAGCAGTACTTC	CASSLFYEQYF	.	TRBV30	TRBJ2-7	.
TGTGCCAGTAGTATAGGCGGGAGGGCCGAAGAGACCCAGTACTTC	CASSIGGRAEETQYF	.	TRBV19	TRBJ2-5	TRBD2
TGTGCCAGCTCACCAGCGGGGGGCGCGGGAACAGATACGCAGTATTTT	CASSPAGGAGTDTQYF	few	TRBV18	TRBJ2-3	TRBD2
TGTGCCAGTAGTATACCCGGACTAGCAGGATACGAGCAGTACTTC	CASSIPGLAGYEQYF	.	TRBV19	TRBJ2-7	TRBD2
TGTGCCAGCAGCGTCCGCGGAACAGGGATTTCGGAGACCCAGTACTTC	CASSVRGTGISETQYF	few	TRBV9	TRBJ2-5	.
TGTGCCAGCAGAGGACAGAGCTACGGGGAGCTGTTTTTT	CASRGQSYGELFF	few	TRBV6-1	TRBJ2-2	.
TGTGCCAGCAGATACGGACTGGGTGAAGCTTTCTTT	CASRYGLGEAFF	few	TRBV6-5	TRBJ1-1	.
TGTGCCAGCAGCTTAGCAGGGGAGCCCCAGCATTTT	CASSLAGEPQHF	.	TRBV7-9	TRBJ1-5	.
TGTGCCAGCAGTTTATCACTAGCGGGAGGCAGAGAGACCCAGTACTTC	CASSLSLAGGRETQYF	few	TRBV27	TRBJ2-5	TRBD2
TGTGCCAGCAGCCTCAATGGATGGGGAAACACCATATATTTT	CASSLNGWGNTIYF	few	TRBV9	TRBJ1-3	.
TGTGCCAGCAGTGCGGGCCGGGACAGAGCCTACGAGCAGTACTTC	CASSAGRDRAYEQYF	few	TRBV6-6	TRBJ2-7	TRBD1
TGTGCCAGCAGAGCGCCCGGGACTAGCGGTACCTACGAGCAGTACTTC	CASRAPGTSGTYEQYF	.	TRBV2	TRBJ2-7	TRBD2
TGTGCCAGCAGCTTGATAGCAAGTCCGCAGTTCTTC	CASSLIASPQFF	.	TRBV5-4	TRBJ2-1	.
TGCGCCAGCAGCTTGGGGACAGACAGCCGCCAAGAGACCCAGTACTTC	CASSLGTDSRQETQYF	.	TRBV5-1	TRBJ2-5	.
TGTGCCAGCAGCTTAGTTTCGCAGGGTAGAGAGACCCAGTACTTC	CASSLVSQGRETQYF	few	TRBV7-8	TRBJ2-5	.
TGTGCCAGCTCACCACCACAGGGCAGAAGCTCTGGAAACACCATATATTTT	CASSPPQGRSSGNTIYF	few	TRBV18	TRBJ1-3	.
TGTGCCAGTGGTGCAGTCAACACTGAAGCTTTCTTT	CASGAVNTEAFF	.	TRBV19	TRBJ1-1	.
TGTGCCACCAGCACCCGACAGGGATCCTACGAGCAGTACTTC	CATSTRQGSYEQYF	.	TRBV15	TRBJ2-7	TRBD1
TGTGCCAGTACTCCGGGACTAGCGCTGAACACCGGGGAGCTGTTTTTT	CASTPGLALNTGELFF	few	TRBV19	TRBJ2-2	TRBD2
TGTGCCAGCAGCCAAGATTTTCGGCAGGGGACTGAAGCTTTCTTT	CASSQDFRQGTEAFF	.	TRBV4-2	TRBJ1-1	.
TGTGCCAGCAGCCCCTCCCGCTCTGATATAATCTCTGGGGCCAACGTCCTGACTTTC	CASSPSRSDIISGANVLTF	.	TRBV28	TRBJ2-6	.
TGTGCCAGCAGCTTATCCGGGAGGGTTTTCTACAATGAGCAGTTCTTC	CASSLSGRVFYNEQFF	.	TRBV11-2	TRBJ2-1	TRBD2
TGTGCCAGCAGCACAGATCCCCAGCAGGACAACGTCCTGACTTTC	CASSTDPQQDNVLTF	many	TRBV9	TRBJ2-6	.
TGTGCCAGCAGTTTACGGGGGCTCGACAATGAGCAGTTCTTC	CASSLRGLDNEQFF	.	TRBV27	TRBJ2-1	.
TGTGCCAGCAGCCTGGGACTAGCGGCAGATACGCAGTATTTT	CASSLGLAADTQYF	few	TRBV7-3	TRBJ2-3	TRBD2
TGTGCCAGCAGTTACTCGATAGTTCTTAATCCTAGCGGGGCGAGCTCCTACAATGAGCAGTTCTTC	CASSYSIVLNPSGASSYNEQFF	.	TRBV27	TRBJ2-1	TRBD2
TGTGCCAGTTGGACCCCAGCGAACACCGGGGAGCTGTTTTTT	CASWTPANTGELFF	few	TRBV28	TRBJ2-2	.
TGTGCCAGCAGCTTATCAGACTGGGCTTTCTTT	CASSLSDWAFF	few	TRBV7-9	TRBJ1-1	.
TGTGCCAGCAGCTTAGCTATTCAGACTAACTATGGCTACACCTTC	CASSLAIQTNYGYTF	.	TRBV7-2	TRBJ1-2	.
TGTGCCAGCAGTTTAGTCGGGATCTTAGAGCAGTTCTTC	CASSLVGILEQFF	many	TRBV28	TRBJ2-1	.
TGTGCCAGCATGGACCCGGGGGGCAATCAGCCCCAGCATTTT	CASMDPGGNQPQHF	.	TRBV2	TRBJ1-5	.
TGCGCCAGCAGTCAAGAGCTAGATACGCAGTATTTT	CASSQELDTQYF	.	TRBV23-1	TRBJ2-3	.
TGTGCCAGCAGCACCTCCCGGACAGGGAGGGGCACTGAAGCTTTCTTT	CASSTSRTGRGTEAFF	few	TRBV9	TRBJ1-1	TRBD1
TGTGCCACCAGCAGAGCCTATTCGTACGGAGCGGGAGGGAGATACAATGAGCAGTTCTTC	CATSRAYSYGAGGRYNEQFF	many	TRBV15	TRBJ2-1	TRBD2
TGTGCCAGCAGCGCAGGACAGGGCACTGAAGCTTTCTTT	CASSAGQGTEAFF	few	TRBV7-6	TRBJ1-1	TRBD1
TGTGCCAGCAGTGGCGTCAGCGACATTCAGTACTTC	CASSGVSDIQYF	few	TRBV7-2	TRBJ2-4	.
TGTGCCAGCAGTTCGACCGGGACCACGACGAGCTACGAGCAGTACTTC	CASSSTGTTTSYEQYF	.	TRBV28	TRBJ2-7	.
TGTGCCAGTAGGTGGGCTAGCGGGAGTTATGAGCAGTTCTTC	CASRWASGSYEQFF	.	TRBV19	TRBJ2-1	TRBD2
TGTGCCAGCAGCTTAGTCCCAGGGATCGAGCAGTACTTC	CASSLVPGIEQYF	.	TRBV11-3	TRBJ2-7	.
TGCGCCAGCAGCCAAGAGTTCCGCCAGTTCTACAATGAGCAGTTCTTC	CASSQEFRQFYNEQFF	few	TRBV4-1	TRBJ2-1	.
TGTGCCAGCAGCTTAGCGAGGGCAGGTAGCGAGCAGTACTTC	CASSLARAGSEQYF	.	TRBV7-9	TRBJ2-7	.
TGTGCCAGCAGCTTAGACAGGGGGGCGCCCCAGCATTTT	CASSLDRGAPQHF	.	TRBV7-6	TRBJ1-5	TRBD1
TGTGCCAGCAGCTTACAAAGGGCTTTCTACGAGCAGTACTTC	CASSLQRAFYEQYF	.	TRBV7-3	TRBJ2-7	.
TGTGCCAGCAGCTTGGGGGACGAGGGCTCCTACGAGCAGTACTTC	CASSLGDEGSYEQYF	.	TRBV5-6	TRBJ2-7	.
TGCGCCAGCACCCCGGGACTAGCGGGAGGCCTCCCGGTCTGGCAGTTCTTC	CASTPGLAGGLPVWQFF	.	TRBV10-2	TRBJ2-1	TRBD2
TGTGCCAGCGGACCCCTAGCCCCACCTTACGAGCAGTACTTC	CASGPLAPPYEQYF	.	TRBV27	TRBJ2-7	.
TGTGCCAGCAGCGCCCAGGGCCCATTGGGCGAGCAGTACTTC	CASSAQGPLGEQYF	.	TRBV7-2	TRBJ2-7	.
TGTGCCAGCAGTTTATCGCGGGGACTAGCGTTAACCTACGAGCAGTACTTC	CASSLSRGLALTYEQYF	many	TRBV27	TRBJ2-7	TRBD2
TGTGCCAGCAGCTTACGTGGAACTAGCTCCTACGAGCAGTACTTC	CASSLRGTSSYEQYF	few	TRBV11-2	TRBJ2-7	.